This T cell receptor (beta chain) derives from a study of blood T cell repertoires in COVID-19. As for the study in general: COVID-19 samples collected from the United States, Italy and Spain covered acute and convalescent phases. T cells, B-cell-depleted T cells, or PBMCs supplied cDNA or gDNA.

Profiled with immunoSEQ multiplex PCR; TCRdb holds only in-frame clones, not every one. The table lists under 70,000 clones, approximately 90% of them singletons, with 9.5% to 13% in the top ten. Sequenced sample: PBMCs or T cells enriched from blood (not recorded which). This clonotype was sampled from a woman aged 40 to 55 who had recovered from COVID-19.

Written as DNA, the CDR3 is TGTGCCAGCAGCCAGACAGGTTTCTATGGCTACACCTTC. The encoded protein is CASSQTGFYGYTF. V and J are TRBV7-3 and TRBJ1-2; D may be TRBD1 (6 bases). This CDR3 region has 13 residues. Trimming took 5 bases from V and 4 from J, leaving 11 bases between them. Germline-derived CDR1 and CDR2 are SGHTA and FQGTGA.